A single sample gave rise to the 30 T cell receptor beta chains below, sequenced in a study of memory CD4+ T cells and cytomegalovirus serostatus. Single viable CD3+CD4+CD8-CD45RO+ cells were sorted as the memory CD4+ T cells. The data were produced by immunoSEQ multiplex PCR, yet TCRdb's version contains in-frame clones alone and is incomplete. The table has some 52,000 clones, 60% to 80% seen once. Sequenced sample: memory CD4+ T cells from blood. The receptors come from an adult in good health and CMV-seronegative.

A single count supports this clone. V usage is TRBV9 and J usage is TRBJ1-1; 9 bases fit TRBD1. The CDR3 has 13 residues. CDR1 is SGDLS and CDR2 is YYNGEE in the germline V gene. Unmatched junction bases numbered 5, after V lost 0 bases and J lost 11 bases. The CDR3 here is CASSVEQGAGAFF. The CDR3 DNA reads as TGTGCCAGCAGCGTAGAACAGGGGGCTGGTGCTTTCTTT.

Comment on this clone: Other nucleotide sequences from this sample produce the same CDR3. The chain employs TRBV28 and TRBJ1-1; maybe TRBD1 (5 bases). The CDR3 covers 15 residues. Germline values: CDR1 MDHEN, CDR2 SYDVKM. Trimming stripped 5 bases from V and 6 bases from J, with 19 bases between. The CDR3 DNA follows: TGTGCCAGCAGTCCCTTGACTAACCCGGGGGCTGAAGCTTTCTTT. This gives the protein CASSPLTNPGAEAFF.

This clone has a handful of counts. V gene TRBV25-1 combines with J gene TRBJ2-4; 9 bases fit TRBD1. This CDR3 region has 16 residues. Losses at the gene ends were 4 bases for V and 1 base for J; bases not matched to a gene: 5. Looked up from germline, CDR1 is MGHDK and CDR2 is SYGVNS. The CDR3 here is CASSVGGTGAKNIQYF. The CDR3 nucleotides read TGTGCCAGCAGTGTCGGGGGGACAGGGGCCAAAAACATTCAGTACTTC.

The rearrangement joins TRBV6-5 to TRBJ1-5; D gene unclear. CDR1 and CDR2 (germline): MNHEY, SVGAGI. This CDR3 has 11 amino acids. V was clipped by 8 bases and J by 7 bases, with 9 bases between them. The CDR3 reads CASGTGQPQHF. CDR3 nucleotides: TGTGCCAGCGGCACGGGGCAGCCCCAGCATTTT.

The rearrangement uses TRBV28 and TRBJ2-7; 7 nucleotides agree with TRBD1. The CDR3 totals 15 residues. Per germline, CDR1 MDHEN and CDR2 SYDVKM. With 6 bases clipped from V and 7 bases from J, the junction kept 15 bases outside the gene matches. The CDR3 region is CASSPSQTGRREQYF. The DNA of the CDR3 is TGTGCCAGCAGCCCCTCTCAGACAGGGCGTAGGGAGCAGTACTTC.

The rearrangement links TRBV5-1 to TRBJ2-7, with D possibly matching TRBD1 (6 bases). There are 17 residues in the CDR3. The germline CDR1 and CDR2 sequences are SGHRS and YFSETQ. V was cut by 4 bases and J by 0 bases, with 20 bases left in between. The CDR3 here is CASSGGQSPRSSYEQYF. The CDR3 DNA reads TGCGCCAGCAGCGGCGGACAGTCGCCTAGATCCTCCTACGAGCAGTACTTC.

This rearrangement joins TRBV19 to TRBJ1-4, with 9 bases identical to TRBD1. The length of the CDR3 is 15 residues. CDR1 is LNHDA, CDR2 SQIVND, per germline (reference sequence). V lost 3 bases, J lost 8 bases, and 7 bases stayed unmatched. The CDR3 bases are TGTGCCAGTAGTATTGGAGGGACAGGGAGGGAAAAACTGTTTTTT. This translates into CASSIGGTGREKLFF.

V and J are TRBV5-1 and TRBJ2-2, with unresolved D. The germline V gene encodes CDR1 SGHRS and CDR2 YFSETQ. V was trimmed by 0 bases and J by 5 bases, leaving 11 bases between them. The CDR3 is 15 residues long. CDR3 sequence: CASSLAVDRTGELFF. CDR3 sequence (DNA): TGCGCCAGCAGCTTGGCTGTCGATAGAACCGGGGAGCTGTTTTTT.

The gene calls are TRBV7-2 and TRBJ1-1; 7 bases agree with TRBD1. This CDR3 is 14 amino acids long. The V gene's germline CDR1 is SGHTA and CDR2 FQGNSA. With 4 bases clipped from V and 8 bases from J, the junction kept 10 bases outside the gene matches. The CDR3 sequence is CASSSGQDSSEAFF. DNA of the CDR3: TGTGCCAGCAGCTCCGGACAGGACAGCTCCGAAGCTTTCTTT.

The rearrangement links TRBV11-2 to TRBJ1-2; D gene unclear. V was cut by 1 base and J by 6 bases, with 9 bases left in between. This CDR3 is built from 13 residues. Germline lookup yields CDR1 SGHAT and CDR2 FQNNGV. The chain's CDR3 is CASSLGGRDGYTF. The CDR3 DNA is TGTGCCAGCAGCTTAGGAGGGAGGGATGGCTACACCTTC.

The chain uses TRBV7-8 and TRBJ1-1; the D gene is possibly TRBD1 (5 bases). The V gene's germline CDR1 is SGHVS and CDR2 FQNEAQ. V was pared by 4 bases and J by 1 base, with 10 bases between. CDR3 length: 14 residues. CDR3 in DNA: TGTGCCAGCAGCTCCGGACACTCGAACACTGAAGCTTTCTTT. Its translation is CASSSGHSNTEAFF.

The chain has TRBV2 and TRBJ1-1, with 10 bases identical to TRBD1. This CDR3 spans 16 amino acids. From germline, CDR1 is SNHLY and CDR2 FYNNEI. V was pared by 5 bases and J by 1 base, with 7 bases of the junction left unmatched. CDR3 coding DNA: TGTGCCAGCAGTAAACCCGGGACAGGGGAGAACACTGAAGCTTTCTTT. It translates to CASSKPGTGENTEAFF.

The genes are TRBV19 and TRBJ2-4; 10 nucleotides agree with TRBD1. CDR1 and CDR2 from the germline V gene are LNHDA and SQIVND (reference sequence). The CDR3 runs to 17 residues. V lost 4 bases to trimming and J lost 6 bases; unmatched junction nucleotides: 12. The DNA of the CDR3 is TGTGCCAGTAGTAGCTGGGACAGGGGTCGCGAAAGAAACATTCAGTACTTC. Translated, it gives CASSSWDRGRERNIQYF.

This clone occurred a few times. The chain couples TRBV5-1 to TRBJ1-3, with D hard to call. The CDR3 consists of 13 residues. Trimming took 4 bases from V and 6 from J, leaving 11 bases between them. In germline, CDR1 is SGHRS, CDR2 YFSETQ. The CDR3 sequence: CASSLGPKNTIYF. The CDR3 region has the DNA TGCGCCAGCAGCCTCGGACCTAAAAACACCATATATTTT.

This chain links TRBV5-4 with TRBJ1-2; TRBD1 matches at 12 bases. Germline V gene sequence: CDR1 SGHNT, CDR2 YYREEE (reference sequence). There are 15 residues in the CDR3. J gave up 7 bases and V 5 bases, and 9 bases lay outside the gene matches. The CDR3 sequence: CASRAMRDRGLGYTF. The CDR3 DNA is TGTGCCAGCAGGGCGATGAGGGACAGGGGGCTTGGCTACACCTTC.

CDR3 protein: CASSKTLNTIYF. The CDR3 DNA follows: TGTGCCAGCAGTAAAACTTTAAACACCATATATTTT. This chain joins TRBV6-1 and TRBJ1-3, with unresolved D. Germline lookup yields CDR1 MNHNS and CDR2 SASEGT. The CDR3 is 12 residues long. V gave up 5 bases and J gave up 6 bases, with 8 bases separating them.

This clone showed up just once. The gene calls are TRBV6-5 and TRBJ1-2, with a tentative D call TRBD1 (6 bases). V was clipped by 6 bases and J by 2 bases, with 10 bases between them. Looked up from germline, CDR1 is MNHEY and CDR2 is SVGAGI. CDR3 length equals 13 residues. The CDR3 is CASSRGQNYGYTF. Written as DNA, the CDR3 is TGTGCCAGCAGCAGGGGACAAAACTATGGCTACACCTTC.

This rearrangement joins TRBV7-2 to TRBJ2-1, with D possibly TRBD2 on 6 matching bases. This CDR3 spans 14 amino acids. CDR1 is SGHTA, CDR2 FQGNSA, per germline. V gave up 5 bases and J gave up 5 bases, with 13 bases separating them. The CDR3 here is CASSAGWRDNEQFF. CDR3 nucleotides: TGTGCCAGCAGCGCGGGGTGGCGGGACAATGAGCAGTTCTTC.

The V call is TRBV27, the J call TRBJ1-3; the match to TRBD1 covers 8 bases. CDR3 length equals 15 residues. From germline, CDR1 is MNHEY and CDR2 SMNVEV (reference sequence). V lost 4 bases, J lost 0 bases, and 2 bases stayed unmatched. In DNA form, the CDR3 reads TGTGCCAGCAGTTCCAGGGGGCTCTCTGGAAACACCATATATTTT. It encodes CASSSRGLSGNTIYF.

J is TRBJ1-1 and V is TRBV2, with unresolved D. The germline CDR1 and CDR2 sequences are SNHLY and FYNNEI. The CDR3 has 11 amino acids. Between the trimmed V and J ends, which lost 4 bases and 6 bases, there was a span of 6 bases. The CDR3 bases are TGTGCCAGCAGTGGGAGGGCTGAAGCTTTCTTT. Protein: CASSGRAEAFF.

The chain combines TRBV5-6 with TRBJ2-7, with 8 positions matching TRBD2. The CDR3 runs to 15 residues. The V gene's germline CDR1 is SGHDT and CDR2 YYEEEE. J was trimmed by 2 bases and V by 4 bases; bases with no gene match: 8. The CDR3 DNA follows: TGTGCCAGCAGCGGCGGGGGGAGCTCCCCCTACGAGCAGTACTTC. As protein: CASSGGGSSPYEQYF.

The rearrangement uses TRBV19 and TRBJ1-6; D is unresolved. The CDR3 is 16 residues long. Germline assignment: CDR1 LNHDA and CDR2 SQIVND (reference sequence). The V end was cut by 3 bases, the J end by 0 bases, with 9 bases between. CDR3 nucleotides: TGTGCCAGTAGTATCGTTTGGAGCTCCTATAATTCACCCCTCCACTTT. It encodes CASSIVWSSYNSPLHF.

V usage is TRBV7-2 and J usage is TRBJ2-5; D is unresolved. Germline V gene sequence: CDR1 SGHTA, CDR2 FQGNSA. The CDR3 contains 12 residues. The V end was cut by 2 bases, the J end by 4 bases, with 5 bases between. CDR3 sequence: CASSLWGETQYF. The CDR3 bases are TGTGCCAGCAGCTTATGGGGAGAGACCCAGTACTTC.

The chain couples TRBV6-1 to TRBJ2-7; no reliable D call. The CDR3 is 11 amino acids. V lost 6 bases to trimming and J lost 5 bases, with 8 bases between them. Germline-derived CDR1 and CDR2 are MNHNS and SASEGT. The CDR3: CASSFRNEQYF. CDR3 nucleotide sequence: TGTGCCAGCAGCTTTCGAAACGAGCAGTACTTC.

This rearrangement joins TRBV9 to TRBJ1-1; D is perhaps TRBD1 (5 bases). Germline V gene sequence: CDR1 SGDLS, CDR2 YYNGEE. The length of the CDR3 is 14 residues. V was clipped by 4 bases and J by 1 base, with 11 bases between them. DNA of the CDR3: TGTGCCAGCAGCCCGGTCGGGGGGAACACTGAAGCTTTCTTT. This sequence encodes CASSPVGGNTEAFF.

This chain joins TRBV15 and TRBJ1-2, with a possible D match to TRBD1 (6 bases). Germline CDR1 and CDR2: LNHNV and YYDKDF (reference sequence). The germline V and J ends were trimmed by 1 base and 3 bases, with 9 bases remaining between them. This CDR3 region has 14 residues. The CDR3 sequence: CATSRGRGYYGYTF. In nucleotides, the CDR3 is TGTGCCACCAGCAGAGGGAGGGGGTACTATGGCTACACCTTC.

The chain recombines TRBV7-8 with TRBJ1-2; D might be TRBD1 (5 bases). The CDR3 extends over 15 amino acids. V lost 3 bases and J 3 bases, leaving 14 bases between the germline ends. Germline lookup yields CDR1 SGHVS and CDR2 FQNEAQ. The chain's CDR3 is CASSFAQGFDYGYTF. The CDR3 DNA is TGTGCCAGCAGCTTCGCCCAGGGATTCGACTATGGCTACACCTTC. The full variable domain, rest sourced from reference TRBV7-8 and TRBJ1-2, is GAGVSQSPRYKVAKRGQDVALRCDPISGHVSLFWYQQALGQGPEFLTYFQNEAQLDKSGLPSDRFFAERPEGSVSTLKIQRTQQEDSAVYLCASSFAQGFDYGYTFGSGTRLTVV.

The chain links TRBV25-1 to TRBJ2-2, with a possible D match to TRBD1 (5 bases). The germline CDR1 and CDR2 sequences are MGHDK and SYGVNS. The length of the CDR3 is 15 residues. Trimming shortened V by 6 bases and J by 3 bases, and 14 bases separated the two germline ends. The CDR3 DNA reads TGTGCCAGCAGGTCCGTTAGGGGCGACACCGGGGAGCTGTTTTTT. Encoded protein: CASRSVRGDTGELFF.

V gene TRBV11-1 combines with J gene TRBJ1-2; D is perhaps TRBD1 (5 bases). V shed 5 bases and J shed 5 bases, with 12 bases lying between them. Per germline, CDR1 SGHAT and CDR2 FQDESV (reference sequence). The CDR3 is 13 amino acids. CDR3 in amino acids: CASSPGQEYGYTF. DNA for the CDR3: TGTGCCAGCAGCCCGGGGCAGGAATATGGCTACACCTTC.

The chain couples TRBV2 to TRBJ2-5; possibly TRBD2 for D (5 bases). Trimming pared 9 bases from V and 7 bases from J, leaving 18 bases between. CDR1 and CDR2 from the germline V gene are SNHLY and FYNNEI. The CDR3 consists of 13 residues. CDR3 in amino acids: CASEIGPRGTQYF. CDR3 nucleotides: TGTGCCAGTGAGATTGGCCCCCGGGGGACCCAGTACTTC.